This entry lists 15 T cell receptor beta chains sequenced from one sample in a study of memory CD4+ T cells and cytomegalovirus serostatus. Using immunoSEQ multiplex PCR, the repertoire was profiled, and TCRdb retains in-frame clones only, with some absent. Here the sample spans 45,000 to 65,000 clones, 65% to 85% being singletons. Single viable CD3+CD4+CD8-CD45RO+ cells were sorted as the memory CD4+ T cells. The sequenced material came from memory CD4+ T cells from blood. The receptors come from an adult in good health and CMV-seropositive.

The chain joins TRBV9 to TRBJ1-3, with D unclear. The CDR3 runs 14 residues. Germline loops: CDR1 SGDLS, CDR2 YYNGEE. The V gene lost 0 bases and the J gene lost 1 base, with 5 bases spanning the gap. The CDR3 bases are TGTGCCAGCAGCGTAGGGCTGTCTGGAAACACCATATATTTT. This codes for CASSVGLSGNTIYF.

The J gene is TRBJ2-7, the V gene TRBV27, with 7 bases lining up with TRBD2. Germline CDR1 and CDR2: MNHEY and SMNVEV (reference sequence). After removal of 0 bases from V and 4 bases from J, the junction contained 6 bases not matched to a gene. The CDR3 totals 15 residues. The CDR3 DNA sequence: TGTGCCAGCAGTTTATCCCAGACTAGCTGGTACGAGCAGTACTTC. It is translated as CASSLSQTSWYEQYF.

V usage is TRBV30 and J usage is TRBJ2-7; D gene uncertain. Germline V lookup: CDR1 GTSNPN, CDR2 SVGIG (reference sequence). Trimming cost V 2 bases and J 1 base, with 3 bases left between them. The CDR3 runs 11 residues. In DNA form, the CDR3 reads TGTGCCTGGAGTTTGTCCTACGAGCAGTACTTC. This sequence encodes CAWSLSYEQYF.

The genes are TRBV19 and TRBJ2-5; 7 bases align to TRBD2. J lost 1 base, V lost 5 bases, and 7 bases had no gene match. The germline gives CDR1 LNHDA, CDR2 SQIVND (reference sequence). The CDR3 totals 15 residues. CDR3 residues: CASSVRLAPQETQYF. The DNA of the CDR3 is TGTGCCAGTAGTGTCCGACTAGCCCCCCAAGAGACCCAGTACTTC.

The gene calls are TRBV15 and TRBJ2-3; 10 positions match TRBD2. The J segment lost 4 bases and the V segment lost 0 bases, leaving 4 bases of the junction unmatched. The CDR3 is 16 residues long. The germline CDR1 and CDR2 sequences are LNHNV and YYDKDF (reference sequence). DNA for the CDR3: TGTGCCACCAGCAGAGATTTAGCGGGAGGTGCAGATACGCAGTATTTT. Protein sequence: CATSRDLAGGADTQYF.

The V and J genes are TRBV7-2 and TRBJ2-5, with 7 bases aligning to TRBD1. The trim removed 2 bases at V and 5 bases at J, leaving 5 bases unmatched. Germline CDR1 SGHTA, CDR2 FQGNSA. The CDR3 runs 14 residues. The CDR3 DNA sequence: TGTGCCAGCAGCTTATATAGGGGGCGCGAGACCCAGTACTTC. Protein product: CASSLYRGRETQYF.

The rearrangement uses TRBV7-2 and TRBJ2-1; D is perhaps TRBD2 (5 bases). Germline loops: CDR1 SGHTA, CDR2 FQGNSA. Trimming cost V 5 bases and J 1 base, with 15 bases left between them. This CDR3 contains 16 residues. CDR3 loop: CASSRNSGSSYNEQFF. The CDR3 bases are TGTGCCAGCAGCCGAAACAGCGGCTCTTCCTACAATGAGCAGTTCTTC. Complete variable domain (other parts from reference TRBV7-2 and TRBJ2-1): GAGVSQSPSNKVTEKGKDVELRCDPISGHTALYWYRQSLGQGLEFLIYFQGNSAPDKSGLPSDRFSAERTGGSVSTLTIQRTQQEDSAVYLCASSRNSGSSYNEQFFGPGTRLTVL.

The gene calls are TRBV28 and TRBJ2-7, with TRBD2 matching 8 bases. Germline lookup yields CDR1 MDHEN and CDR2 SYDVKM. CDR3 size: 13 residues. V lost 6 bases and J lost 6; bases outside the gene matches: 7. CDR3 loop: CASRGTSISEQYF. The CDR3 region has the DNA TGTGCCAGCAGGGGGACTAGTATCTCCGAGCAGTACTTC.

There are a few counts of this clone. This chain uses TRBV7-9 with TRBJ1-1; D is possibly TRBD1 (6 bases). Trimming left V 2 bases short and J 0 bases short, with 10 bases between. The CDR3 length is 15 residues. Germline assignment: CDR1 SEHNR and CDR2 FQNEAQ (reference sequence). CDR3 region: CASSLRDTLNTEAFF. CDR3 in DNA: TGTGCCAGCAGCTTAAGGGACACCCTGAACACTGAAGCTTTCTTT.

The V gene is TRBV4-2, the J gene TRBJ2-3; a weak D match, TRBD2 (6 bases). The CDR3 runs to 17 residues. Germline V gives CDR1 LGHNA, CDR2 YNFKEQ. V was cut by 3 bases and J by 2 bases, with 18 bases left in between. The CDR3 bases are TGTGCCAGCAGCCAGGACGGGACTCACGAAAACACAGATACGCAGTATTTT. Encoded protein: CASSQDGTHENTDTQYF.

The V and J genes are TRBV27 and TRBJ2-3; 9 nucleotides match TRBD2. The CDR3 is 14 amino acids. Unmatched junction bases numbered 3, after V lost 5 bases and J lost 3 bases. The germline CDR1 and CDR2 sequences are MNHEY and SMNVEV (reference sequence). The CDR3 region is CASSIGLATDTQYF. CDR3 sequence (DNA): TGTGCCAGCAGTATCGGACTAGCGACAGATACGCAGTATTTT.

V usage is TRBV28 and J usage is TRBJ1-4; perhaps TRBD1 as D (6 bases). This CDR3 is 15 amino acids long. Trimming pared 6 bases from V and 7 bases from J, leaving 18 bases between. From germline, CDR1 is MDHEN and CDR2 SYDVKM. The CDR3 sequence: CASSLGGGAGEKLFF. The CDR3 nucleotides read TGTGCCAGCAGCTTGGGCGGGGGCGCAGGTGAAAAACTGTTTTTT.

V is TRBV10-3 and J is TRBJ2-7; 8 positions agree with TRBD2. The CDR3 sequence is 13 residues long. The germline gives CDR1 ENHRY, CDR2 SYGVKD. Trimming cost V 10 bases and J 4 bases; bases outside gene matches: 9. The CDR3 region is CATAAGGTYEQYF. The CDR3 DNA reads TGTGCCACCGCTGCGGGGGGAACATACGAGCAGTACTTC.

CDR3 sequence reads: CASSQTTSGRAYEQYF. The CDR3 nucleotides read TGCGCCAGCAGCCAAACTACTAGCGGGAGGGCTTACGAGCAGTACTTC. The chain carries TRBV4-3 and TRBJ2-7, with 13 bases fitting TRBD2. Germline loops: CDR1 LGHNA, CDR2 YSLEER. The CDR3 spans 16 residues. V trimming: 2 bases; J trimming: 4 bases; junction bases outside the gene matches: 5.

The chain carries TRBV7-6 and TRBJ1-1; D gene ambiguous. The germline V and J ends were trimmed by 3 bases and 1 base, with 6 bases remaining between them. Germline V gene lookup returns CDR1 SGHVS and CDR2 FNYEAQ. This CDR3 has 13 amino acids. The DNA of the CDR3 is TGTGCCAGCAGCTTCGGAGGGAACACTGAAGCTTTCTTT. Its translation: CASSFGGNTEAFF. The full variable domain, completed using reference TRBV7-6 and TRBJ1-1, is GAGVSQSPRYKVTKRGQDVALRCDPISGHVSLYWYRQALGQGPEFLTYFNYEAQQDKSGLPNDRFSAERPEGSISTLTIQRTEQRDSAMYRCASSFGGNTEAFFGQGTRLTVV.